This T cell receptor (beta chain) was identified in a study of control samples from healthy donors and cancer patients. Produced via immunoSEQ multiplex PCR; TCRdb's table is partial and in-frame only. This sample has roughly 170,000 clones, with more than 90% found just once. The sequence was obtained from a woman aged 40-49 years in good health. Input material: blood.

The chain's CDR3 is CAISGYGISNTEAFF. The CDR3 DNA is TGTGCCATCAGTGGTTACGGGATTTCGAACACTGAAGCTTTCTTT. The V gene is TRBV10-3, the J gene TRBJ1-1; D unclear. The CDR3 extends over 15 amino acids. Germline V gene data show CDR1 as ENHRY and CDR2 as SYGVKD. V lost 4 bases, J lost 1 base, and 13 bases lay in between.